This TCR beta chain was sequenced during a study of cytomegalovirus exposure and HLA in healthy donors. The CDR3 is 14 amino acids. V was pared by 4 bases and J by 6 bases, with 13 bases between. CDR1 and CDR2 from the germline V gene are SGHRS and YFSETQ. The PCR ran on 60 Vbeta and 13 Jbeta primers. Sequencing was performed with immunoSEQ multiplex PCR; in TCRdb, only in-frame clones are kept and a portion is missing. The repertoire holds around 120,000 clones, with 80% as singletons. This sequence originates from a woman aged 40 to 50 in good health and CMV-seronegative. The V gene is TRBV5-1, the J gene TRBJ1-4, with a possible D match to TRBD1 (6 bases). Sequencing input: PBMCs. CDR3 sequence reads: CASSPTGTYEKLFF. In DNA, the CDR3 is TGCGCCAGCAGCCCAACAGGGACCTATGAAAAACTGTTTTTT.